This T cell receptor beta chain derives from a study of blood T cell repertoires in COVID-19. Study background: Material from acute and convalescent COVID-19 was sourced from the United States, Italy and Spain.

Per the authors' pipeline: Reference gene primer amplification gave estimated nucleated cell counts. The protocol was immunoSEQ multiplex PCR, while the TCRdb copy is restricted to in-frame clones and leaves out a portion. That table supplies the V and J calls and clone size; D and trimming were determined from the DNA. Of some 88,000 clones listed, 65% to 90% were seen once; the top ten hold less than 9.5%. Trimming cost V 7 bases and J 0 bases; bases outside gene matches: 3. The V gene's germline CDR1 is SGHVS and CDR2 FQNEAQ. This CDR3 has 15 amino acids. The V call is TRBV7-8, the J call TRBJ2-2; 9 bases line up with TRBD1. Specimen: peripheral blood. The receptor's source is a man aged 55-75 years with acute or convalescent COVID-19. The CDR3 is CASNTGGANTGELFF. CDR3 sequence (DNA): TGTGCCAGCAACACAGGGGGCGCGAACACCGGGGAGCTGTTTTTT.